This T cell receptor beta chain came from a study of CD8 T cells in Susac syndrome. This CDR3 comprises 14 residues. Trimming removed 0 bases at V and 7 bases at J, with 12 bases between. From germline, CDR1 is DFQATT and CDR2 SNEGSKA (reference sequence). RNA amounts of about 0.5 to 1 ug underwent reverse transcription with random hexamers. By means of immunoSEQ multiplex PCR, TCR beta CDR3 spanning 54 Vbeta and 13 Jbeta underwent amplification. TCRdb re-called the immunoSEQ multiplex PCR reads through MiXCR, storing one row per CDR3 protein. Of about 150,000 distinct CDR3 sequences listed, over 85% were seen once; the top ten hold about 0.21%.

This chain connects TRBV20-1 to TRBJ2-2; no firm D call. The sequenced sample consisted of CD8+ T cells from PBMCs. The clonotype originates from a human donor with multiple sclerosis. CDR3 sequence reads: CSARDPWKGGELFF. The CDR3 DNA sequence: TGCAGTGCTAGAGACCCCTGGAAGGGCGGGGAGCTGTTTTTT.